What follows describes a single T cell receptor (beta chain). The data originate from a study of blood T cell repertoires in COVID-19. Looking at the study overall: Some COVID-19 samples were acute and others convalescent; all came from the United States, Italy and Spain.

In the original analysis: It was from reference gene primer amplification that nucleated cell counts were estimated. Measured with immunoSEQ multiplex PCR; TCRdb has only the in-frame clones, and not every one. That table is the source of V, J and clone size, and D and trimming were worked out from the DNA. The table has 400,000 to 450,000 clones, 85% to 90% seen once. The length of the CDR3 is 19 residues. Germline CDR1 reads SEHNR; CDR2 reads FQNEAQ (reference sequence). Trimming stripped 0 bases from V and 1 base from J, with 21 bases between. Ages ranged from about 18 to 89 years, with residence in 24 US areas.

The clonotype originates from a man aged 25-45 years who had recovered from COVID-19. Sequences were obtained from PBMCs or T cells enriched from blood (not recorded which). The chain employs TRBV7-9 and TRBJ1-1; maybe TRBD1 (5 bases). The CDR3 loop reads CASSLARAGGIRSNTEAFF. The CDR3 coding sequence is TGTGCCAGCAGCTTAGCGCGTGCTGGGGGGATTCGGTCGAACACTGAAGCTTTCTTT.